A selection of T cell receptor beta chains follows, all from one sample in a study of blood T cell repertoires in COVID-19. The assay was immunoSEQ multiplex PCR, and TCRdb's table has in-frame clones only and misses some. The sample yields 350,000 to 500,000 clones, over 75% seen once. The sequenced sample was PBMCs or T cells enriched from blood (not recorded which). Receptors were obtained from a woman under 30 who had been exposed to COVID-19. Each CDR3 is given with its conserved first and last residue. The D gene is left open where the match is weak. Some rows mark clone size as missing; the rest say once, few, many or name a class of expanded clone.

v_gene	j_gene	abundance	d_gene	len	CDR3nt	CDR3aa
TRBV29-1	TRBJ2-2	NA	NA	13	TGCAGCGTTGGGGCAGGGGACACCGGGGAGCTGTTTTTT	CSVGAGDTGELFF
TRBV6-1	TRBJ2-7	NA	TRBD1	14	TGTGCCAGCAGTGACCGGGACAGGGCTTACGAGCAGTACTTC	CASSDRDRAYEQYF
TRBV4-1	TRBJ1-2	NA	NA	14	TGCGCCAGCAGCCAGGACAGTTGGGATTATGGCTACACCTTC	CASSQDSWDYGYTF
TRBV19	TRBJ1-1	NA	NA	16	TGTGCCAGTAGTATAGCCATGGTCCGGTGGAACACTGAAGCTTTCTTT	CASSIAMVRWNTEAFF
TRBV27	TRBJ2-3	NA	NA	12	TGTGCCAGTCATCGAGGCGGAGATACGCAGTATTTT	CASHRGGDTQYF
TRBV28	TRBJ2-5	once	NA	12	TGTGCCAGCAGCACGGACAGAGAGACCCAGTACTTC	CASSTDRETQYF
TRBV27	TRBJ1-1	once	NA	14	TGTGCCAGCAGTAACGGGGGGCTCAAGACTGAAGCTTTCTTT	CASSNGGLKTEAFF
TRBV2	TRBJ1-6	NA	NA	13	TGTGCCAGCAGTGACAGGGATAATTCACCCCTCCACTTT	CASSDRDNSPLHF
TRBV5-1	TRBJ2-7	NA	TRBD2	16	TGCGCCAGCAGCTTGGTCCCCCCTAGCGGGAGTTACGAGCAGTACTTC	CASSLVPPSGSYEQYF
TRBV2	TRBJ1-4	NA	NA	14	TGTGCCAGCAGTACAGGAGCTCGTAATGAAAAACTGTTTTTT	CASSTGARNEKLFF
TRBV7-3	TRBJ2-5	NA	TRBD1	13	TGTGCCAGCAGCATGGACAGGGGAGAGACCCAGTACTTC	CASSMDRGETQYF
TRBV5-1	TRBJ2-7	NA	TRBD1	14	TGCGCCAGCAGCGGACAGGGGATCGCCTACGAGCAGTACTTC	CASSGQGIAYEQYF
TRBV2	TRBJ2-3	NA	NA	15	TGTGCCAGCAGTGGATCGCCTAGCGGCACAGATACGCAGTATTTT	CASSGSPSGTDTQYF
TRBV28	TRBJ2-3	NA	TRBD1	17	TGTGCCAGCAGGGAGGTGACAGGGGTCCGGTGGGTCGGTACGCAGTATTTT	CASREVTGVRWVGTQYF
TRBV7-2	TRBJ1-3	NA	TRBD1	12	TGTGCCAGCAGCTTACGAGGGGGCGCATCATATTTT	CASSLRGGASYF
TRBV28	TRBJ2-7	NA	NA	12	TGTGCCAGCAGGGGCCCATCCTACGAGCAGTACTTC	CASRGPSYEQYF
TRBV29-1	TRBJ1-1	NA	NA	11	TGCAGCGTTAACCCCCAGGGAACGGCTTTCTTT	CSVNPQGTAFF
TRBV29-1	TRBJ2-5	NA	NA	15	TGCAGCGTTGACAGACCCGGGTTTACCCAAGAGACCCAGTACTTC	CSVDRPGFTQETQYF
TRBV6-5	TRBJ2-5	NA	NA	14	TGTGCCAGCAGTTATCGTACAGGGATAGAGACCCAGTACTTC	CASSYRTGIETQYF
TRBV3-1/TRBV3-2	TRBJ2-1	NA	TRBD2	17	TGTGCCAGCAGCCAAGAGGCTAGCGGGAGGCAAAGGAATGAGCAGTTCTTC	CASSQEASGRQRNEQFF
TRBV7-8	TRBJ2-1	few	TRBD1	23	TGTGCCAGCAGCCCACTAGCTACGTCCGGGACAGGGGGCGCGGGGCTCCTCCGGAATGAGCAGTTCTTC	CASSPLATSGTGGAGLLRNEQFF
TRBV7-6	TRBJ2-1	few	TRBD1	16	TGTGCCAGCAGCCTACTCCGGGACAGGGGTAACAATGAGCAGTTCTTC	CASSLLRDRGNNEQFF
TRBV7-9	TRBJ2-7	NA	NA	13	TGTGCCAGCAGCTCAGGGGTATACTACGAGCAGTACTTC	CASSSGVYYEQYF
TRBV12-3/TRBV12-4	TRBJ1-2	few	NA	11	TGTGCCAGCCGGGGGAACTATGGCTACACCTTC	CASRGNYGYTF
TRBV29-1	TRBJ2-7	NA	TRBD1	13	TGCAGCGTAAGGACAGGGACGTCCTACGAGCAGTACTTC	CSVRTGTSYEQYF
TRBV5-5	TRBJ1-1	many	NA	16	TGTGCCAGCAGCTTATCTACCGCAATGAGGAACACTGAAGCTTTCTTT	CASSLSTAMRNTEAFF
TRBV6-5	TRBJ2-2	NA	NA	16	TGTGCCAGCAGTTACCGGCGACGGGCGAACACCGGGGAGCTGTTTTTT	CASSYRRRANTGELFF
TRBV13	TRBJ2-2	NA	TRBD2	14	TGTGCCAGCAGCCGCGGGAGGGGGACCGGGGAGCTGTTTTTT	CASSRGRGTGELFF
TRBV30	TRBJ1-5	NA	NA	16	TGTGCCTGGAGTGTAGGGAGGGGTGTCGGAAATCAGCCCCAGCATTTT	CAWSVGRGVGNQPQHF
TRBV19	TRBJ2-7	NA	TRBD2	13	TGTGCCAGTAGTATCCGGACCGGGGGGGAGCAGTACTTC	CASSIRTGGEQYF
TRBV28	TRBJ2-2	NA	TRBD2	17	TGTGCCAGCAGTTTACCCCTAGCGGGGGGGCCCGCCGGGGAGCTGTTTTTT	CASSLPLAGGPAGELFF
TRBV7-8	TRBJ2-7	NA	NA	16	TGTGCCAGCAGCGACAGACCGGGCGCTAGATCCTACGAGCAGTACTTC	CASSDRPGARSYEQYF
TRBV28	TRBJ2-2	NA	NA	14	TGTGCCAGCAGTTATCTATCGAACACCGGGGAGCTGTTTTTT	CASSYLSNTGELFF
TRBV7-9	TRBJ2-5	NA	TRBD2	15	TGTGCCAGCAGTTCTGGGACTAGCGGGACAGAGACCCAGTACTTC	CASSSGTSGTETQYF
TRBV6-1	TRBJ2-1	few	NA	18	TGTGCCAGCAGTGAAGATTTTGGGGGGTCACCCTCCTACAATGAGCAGTTCTTC	CASSEDFGGSPSYNEQFF
TRBV28	TRBJ1-2	NA	NA	14	TGTGCCAGCAGTTTATCAGGGTTTAGCTATGGCTACACCTTC	CASSLSGFSYGYTF
TRBV24-1	TRBJ2-3	NA	TRBD1	16	TGTGCCACCAGTGCGTTTCCAGGGACAGTCACAGATACGCAGTATTTT	CATSAFPGTVTDTQYF
TRBV5-5	TRBJ1-1	NA	NA	14	TGTGCCAGCAGCCGTTATAACATGAACACTGAAGCTTTCTTT	CASSRYNMNTEAFF
TRBV18	TRBJ1-2	NA	NA	15	TGTGCCAGCTCACCCTTAAAGTGGGCACGGAATGGCTACACCTTC	CASSPLKWARNGYTF
TRBV15	TRBJ2-4	NA	NA	11	TGTGCCACCAGCACGGGGAGGATTCAGTACTTC	CATSTGRIQYF
TRBV27	TRBJ1-1	NA	NA	12	TGTGCCAGCAGTTTTGCCGCCGGTGAAGCTTTCTTT	CASSFAAGEAFF
TRBV12-2	TRBJ1-6	NA	NA	15	TGTGCAAGTCGCTTACGACAGGGGAGCAATTCACCCCTCCACTTT	CASRLRQGSNSPLHF
TRBV7-2	TRBJ2-7	few	NA	13	TGTGCCAGCAGCTTGCGAGGCTCCTACGAGCAGTACTTC	CASSLRGSYEQYF
TRBV2	TRBJ1-1	NA	NA	13	TGTGCCAGCAGTCAGGGGATCAACACTGAAGCTTTCTTT	CASSQGINTEAFF
TRBV28	TRBJ1-1	once	NA	16	TGTGCCAGCACTTCAACAGGGATGGGGGCGAACACTGAAGCTTTCTTT	CASTSTGMGANTEAFF
TRBV27	TRBJ2-7	NA	TRBD2	14	TGTGCCAGCACGCGAACTAGCGGGGACTACGAGCAGTACTTC	CASTRTSGDYEQYF
TRBV7-2	TRBJ2-6	NA	NA	18	TGTGCCAGCAGCTTAATACCGAGCCAGGTTTCTGGGGCCAACGTCCTGACTTTC	CASSLIPSQVSGANVLTF
TRBV6-5	TRBJ1-6	NA	TRBD1	13	TGTGCCAGCACCCTAGACAGGGGGTCACCCCTCCACTTT	CASTLDRGSPLHF
TRBV7-2	TRBJ1-1	NA	NA	16	TGTGCCAGCAGCTTTGGTCTCGGGGAATTGAACACTGAAGCTTTCTTT	CASSFGLGELNTEAFF
TRBV10-3	TRBJ2-3	NA	TRBD2	14	TGTGCCATTCAGGAGGGACTAGCGAAAGATACGCAGTATTTT	CAIQEGLAKDTQYF
TRBV20-1	TRBJ1-6	NA	TRBD1	11	TGCAGTGCTAAGGGACAGGCGATCCTCCACTTT	CSAKGQAILHF
TRBV28	TRBJ2-7	NA	TRBD2	14	TGTGCCAGCAGCCAACGGGGGGGTCGCTACGAGCAGTACTTC	CASSQRGGRYEQYF
TRBV27	TRBJ2-7	NA	TRBD2	21	TGTGCCAGCAGTTTATTCTGGGCGGGGGGACTAGCGGGGGGGATGCACTACGAGCAGTACTTC	CASSLFWAGGLAGGMHYEQYF
TRBV5-1	TRBJ2-3	NA	NA	15	TGCGCCAGCTTCAGGGAGGGACATACCACAGATACGCAGTATTTT	CASFREGHTTDTQYF
TRBV2	TRBJ2-3	NA	TRBD2	16	TGTGCCAGCAGTGTCGGGACTAGCGGTAGCACAGATACGCAGTATTTT	CASSVGTSGSTDTQYF
TRBV5-1	TRBJ1-1	NA	NA	14	TGCGCCAGCAGCTTACAGGCCGGTAGCACTGAAGCTTTCTTT	CASSLQAGSTEAFF
TRBV19	TRBJ1-2	once	NA	13	TGTGCCAGTAGTCTAGGACAGTCTTCTGGCTACACCTTC	CASSLGQSSGYTF
TRBV6-5	TRBJ1-1	NA	TRBD1	15	TGTGCCAGCAGCCCACGACAGGGACGGAACACTGAAGCTTTCTTT	CASSPRQGRNTEAFF